This entry features one T cell receptor beta chain sequence. Its target is not known. These data belong to a study of shared clonotypes between healthy human individuals. Study-wide findings and caveats: Clonotypes that were shared across a few donors made up about 4.5% of naive CD4 clonotypes.

Germline V gene lookup returns CDR1 MNHNS and CDR2 SASEGT. The CDR3 consists of 15 residues. Trimming took off 4 bases at V and 5 bases at J, with 15 bases between the two ends. Researchers ran the assay at a deep level. Using immunoSEQ multiplex PCR, the repertoire was profiled, and TCRdb retains in-frame clones only, with some absent. The sample has over 850,000 clones; 75% to 80% are singletons. Donors comprised healthy HIV-negative adults lacking recent acute infections or vaccinations. The sequence was collected from a man younger than 30 in good health. Some clones in this sample may be carry-over from other donors' samples. The sequencing sample was made of memory CD4+ T cells from PBMCs. Subset here: CD45RA-negative fraction. The chain links TRBV6-1 to TRBJ1-5, with D perhaps matching TRBD1 (6 bases). Here the CDR3 DNA reads TGTGCCAGCAGTGCGGCGGGGGACACACATCAGCCCCAGCATTTT. It specifies CASSAAGDTHQPQHF.